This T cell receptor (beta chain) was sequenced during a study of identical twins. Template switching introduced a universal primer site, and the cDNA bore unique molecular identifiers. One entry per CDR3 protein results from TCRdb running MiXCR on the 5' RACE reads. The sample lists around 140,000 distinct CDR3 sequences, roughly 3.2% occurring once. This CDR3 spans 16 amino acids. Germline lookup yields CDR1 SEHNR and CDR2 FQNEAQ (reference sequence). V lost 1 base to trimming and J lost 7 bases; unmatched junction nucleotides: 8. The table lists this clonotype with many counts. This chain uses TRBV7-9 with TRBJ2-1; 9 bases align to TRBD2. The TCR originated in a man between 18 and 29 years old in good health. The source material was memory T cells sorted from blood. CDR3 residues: CASSLGGSGRGNEQFF. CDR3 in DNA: TGTGCCAGCAGCTTAGGTGGTAGCGGGAGAGGGAATGAGCAGTTCTTC.